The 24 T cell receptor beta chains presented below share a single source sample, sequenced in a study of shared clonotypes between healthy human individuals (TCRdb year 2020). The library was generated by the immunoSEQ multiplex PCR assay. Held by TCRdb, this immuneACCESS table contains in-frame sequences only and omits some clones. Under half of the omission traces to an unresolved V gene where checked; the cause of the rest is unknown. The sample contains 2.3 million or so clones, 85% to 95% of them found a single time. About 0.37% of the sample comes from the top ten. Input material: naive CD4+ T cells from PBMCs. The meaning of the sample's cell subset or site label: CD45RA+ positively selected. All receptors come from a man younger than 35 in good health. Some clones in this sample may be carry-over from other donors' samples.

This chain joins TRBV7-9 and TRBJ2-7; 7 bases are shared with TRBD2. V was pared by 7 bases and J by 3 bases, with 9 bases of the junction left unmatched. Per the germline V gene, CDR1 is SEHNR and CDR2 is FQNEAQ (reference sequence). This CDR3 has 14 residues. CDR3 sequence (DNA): TGTGCCAGCACCCTGGGGAGGGCGGGCTACGAGCAGTACTTC. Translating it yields CASTLGRAGYEQYF.

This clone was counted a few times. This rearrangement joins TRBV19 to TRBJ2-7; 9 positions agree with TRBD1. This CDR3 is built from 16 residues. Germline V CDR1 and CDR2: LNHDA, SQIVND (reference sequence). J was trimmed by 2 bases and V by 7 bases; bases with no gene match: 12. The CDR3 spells CASISRPGQGPYEQYF. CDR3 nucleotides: TGTGCCAGTATCTCCAGGCCGGGACAGGGTCCCTACGAGCAGTACTTC.

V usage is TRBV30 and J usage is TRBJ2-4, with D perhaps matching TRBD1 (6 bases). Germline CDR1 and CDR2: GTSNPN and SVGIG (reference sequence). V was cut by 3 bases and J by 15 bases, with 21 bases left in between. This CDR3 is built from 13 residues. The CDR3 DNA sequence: TGTGCCTGGAGAAAAGAACCGGGACATCTGGTGTACTTC. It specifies CAWRKEPGHLVYF. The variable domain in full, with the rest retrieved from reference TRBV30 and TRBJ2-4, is SQTIHQWPATLVQPVGSPLSLECTVEGTSNPNLYWYRQAAGRGLQLLFYSVGIGQISSEVPQNLSASRPQDRQFILSSKKLLLSDSGFYLCAWRKEPGHLVYFGAGTRLSVL.

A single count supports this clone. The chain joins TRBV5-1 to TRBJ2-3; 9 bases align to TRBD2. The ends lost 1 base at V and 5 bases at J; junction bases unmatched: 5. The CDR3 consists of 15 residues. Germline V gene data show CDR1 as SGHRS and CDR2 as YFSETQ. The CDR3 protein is CASSLTGLAVDTQYF. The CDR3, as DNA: TGCGCCAGCAGCTTGACGGGACTAGCTGTAGATACGCAGTATTTT. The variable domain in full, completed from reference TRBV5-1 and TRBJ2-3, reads KAGVTQTPRYLIKTRGQQVTLSCSPISGHRSVSWYQQTPGQGLQFLFEYFSETQRNKGNFPGRFSGRQFSNSRSEMNVSTLELGDSALYLCASSLTGLAVDTQYFGPGTRLTVL.

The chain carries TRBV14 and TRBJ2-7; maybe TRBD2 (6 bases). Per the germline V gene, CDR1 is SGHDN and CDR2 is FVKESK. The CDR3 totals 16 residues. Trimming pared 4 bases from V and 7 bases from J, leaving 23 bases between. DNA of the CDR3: TGTGCCAGCAGCCGGTATCTACTAGCTGGAATTGGGGAGCAGTACTTC. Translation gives CASSRYLLAGIGEQYF.

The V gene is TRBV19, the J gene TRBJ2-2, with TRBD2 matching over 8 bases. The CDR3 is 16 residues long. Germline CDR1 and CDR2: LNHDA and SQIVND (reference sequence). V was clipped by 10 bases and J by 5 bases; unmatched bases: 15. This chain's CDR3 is CATNPIGSGTTGELFF. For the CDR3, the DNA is TGTGCCACCAACCCCATTGGTAGCGGGACAACCGGGGAGCTGTTTTTT.

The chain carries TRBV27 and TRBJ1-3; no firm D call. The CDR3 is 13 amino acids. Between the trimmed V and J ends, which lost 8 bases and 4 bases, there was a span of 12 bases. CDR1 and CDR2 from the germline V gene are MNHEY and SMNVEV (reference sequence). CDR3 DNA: TGTGCCAGCGGGGTACTTACGGGAAACACCATATATTTT. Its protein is CASGVLTGNTIYF.

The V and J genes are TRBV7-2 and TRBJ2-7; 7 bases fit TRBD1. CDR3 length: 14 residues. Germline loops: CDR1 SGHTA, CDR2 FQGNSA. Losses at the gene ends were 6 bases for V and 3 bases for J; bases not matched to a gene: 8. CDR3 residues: CASSLARTGYEQYF. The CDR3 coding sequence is TGTGCCAGCAGTTTGGCCCGGACAGGCTACGAGCAGTACTTC.

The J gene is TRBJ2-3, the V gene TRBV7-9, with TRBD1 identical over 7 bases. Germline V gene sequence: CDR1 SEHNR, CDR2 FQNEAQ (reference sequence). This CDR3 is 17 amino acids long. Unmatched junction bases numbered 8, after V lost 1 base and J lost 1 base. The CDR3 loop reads CASSLGRQGKGTDTQYF. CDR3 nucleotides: TGTGCCAGCAGCTTAGGTAGACAGGGAAAAGGCACAGATACGCAGTATTTT.

CDR3 sequence reads: CASSSGTGILGDTQYF. Here the CDR3 DNA reads TGTGCCAGCAGCTCCGGGACAGGGATTCTAGGCGATACGCAGTATTTT. The rearrangement uses TRBV14 and TRBJ2-3; the match to TRBD1 covers 9 bases. Germline V gives CDR1 SGHDN, CDR2 FVKESK. The CDR3 loop spans 16 amino acids. V gave up 5 bases and J gave up 6 bases; unmatched junction bases: 12.

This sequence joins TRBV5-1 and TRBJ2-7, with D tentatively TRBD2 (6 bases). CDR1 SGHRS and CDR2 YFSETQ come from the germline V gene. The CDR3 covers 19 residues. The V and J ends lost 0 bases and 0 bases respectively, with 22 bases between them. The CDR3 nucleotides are TGCGCCAGCAGCTTGGCCCCTAGCGCCGGAGAAGCGCGCTCCTACGAGCAGTACTTC. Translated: CASSLAPSAGEARSYEQYF.

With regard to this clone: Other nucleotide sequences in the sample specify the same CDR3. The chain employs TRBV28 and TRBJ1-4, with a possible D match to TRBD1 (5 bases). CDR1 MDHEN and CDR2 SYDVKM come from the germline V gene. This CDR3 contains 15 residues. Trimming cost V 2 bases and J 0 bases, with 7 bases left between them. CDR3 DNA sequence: TGTGCCAGCAGTTTAGGGGGGACAACTAATGAAAAACTGTTTTTT. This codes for CASSLGGTTNEKLFF. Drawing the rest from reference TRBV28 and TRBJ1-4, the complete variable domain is DVKVTQSSRYLVKRTGEKVFLECVQDMDHENMFWYRQDPGLGLRLIYFSYDVKMKEKGDIPEGYSVSREKKERFSLILESASTNQTSMYLCASSLGGTTNEKLFFGSGTQLSVL.

CDR3 sequence reads: CASSQGLAGVNEQFF. In DNA form, the CDR3 reads TGTGCCAGCAGTCAGGGACTAGCGGGAGTCAATGAGCAGTTCTTC. The chain joins TRBV6-5 to TRBJ2-1, with 14 nucleotides matching TRBD2. J lost 6 bases, V lost 5 bases, and 3 bases had no gene match. CDR1 and CDR2 (germline): MNHEY, SVGAGI. CDR3 length: 15 residues.

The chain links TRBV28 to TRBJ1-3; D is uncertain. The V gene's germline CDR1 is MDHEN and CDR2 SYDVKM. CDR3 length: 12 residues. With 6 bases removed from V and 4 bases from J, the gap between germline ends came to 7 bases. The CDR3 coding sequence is TGTGCCAGCAGGGAGAGAGGAAACACCATATATTTT. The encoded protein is CASRERGNTIYF.

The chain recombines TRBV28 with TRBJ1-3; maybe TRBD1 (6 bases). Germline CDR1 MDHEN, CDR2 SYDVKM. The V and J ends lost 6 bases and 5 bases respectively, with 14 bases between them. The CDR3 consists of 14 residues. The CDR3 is CASRLGGGRNTIYF. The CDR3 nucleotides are TGTGCCAGCAGGCTAGGAGGGGGAAGAAACACCATATATTTT.

The CDR3 here is CASIAGTGIYGYTF. The CDR3 nucleotides are TGTGCCAGCATCGCCGGGACAGGGATATATGGCTACACCTTC. V is TRBV28 and J is TRBJ1-2, with 9 bases aligning to TRBD1. Trimming removed 7 bases from V and 5 bases from J; junction bases left unmatched: 8. CDR1 is MDHEN, CDR2 SYDVKM, per germline. There are 14 residues in the CDR3.

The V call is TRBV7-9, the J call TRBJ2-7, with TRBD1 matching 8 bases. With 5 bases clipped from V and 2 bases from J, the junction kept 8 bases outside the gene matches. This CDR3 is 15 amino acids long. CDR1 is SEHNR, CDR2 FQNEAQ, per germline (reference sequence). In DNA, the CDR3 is TGTGCCAGCAGCGCTGACAGGGGAGGAACCTACGAGCAGTACTTC. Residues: CASSADRGGTYEQYF.

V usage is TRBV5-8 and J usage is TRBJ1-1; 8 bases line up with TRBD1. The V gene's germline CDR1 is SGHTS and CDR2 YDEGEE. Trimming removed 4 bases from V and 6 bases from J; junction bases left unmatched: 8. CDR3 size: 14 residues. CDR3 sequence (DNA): TGTGCCAGCAGCCGCACACAGGGGGACTCTGAAGCTTTCTTT. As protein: CASSRTQGDSEAFF.

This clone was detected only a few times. CDR3 loop: CASSFGQRAEAFF. For the CDR3, the DNA is TGTGCCAGCAGCTTTGGACAGAGGGCTGAAGCTTTCTTT. The genes are TRBV5-4 and TRBJ1-1; D possibly corresponds to TRBD1 (6 bases). The CDR3 runs 13 residues. CDR1 is SGHNT, CDR2 YYREEE, per germline (reference sequence). Deletions cut 2 bases from V and 6 bases from J, with 11 bases between.

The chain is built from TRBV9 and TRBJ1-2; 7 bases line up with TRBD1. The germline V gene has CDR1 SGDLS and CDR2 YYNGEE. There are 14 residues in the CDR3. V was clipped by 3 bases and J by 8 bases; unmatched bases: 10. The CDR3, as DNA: TGTGCCAGCAGCGCCCGGGACAGTTATAAGGGCTACACCTTC. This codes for CASSARDSYKGYTF. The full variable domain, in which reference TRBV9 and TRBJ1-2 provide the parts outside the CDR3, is DSGVTQTPKHLITATGQRVTLRCSPRSGDLSVYWYQQSLDQGLQFLIQYYNGEERAKGNILERFSAQQFPDLHSELNLSSLELGDSALYFCASSARDSYKGYTFGSGTRLTVV.

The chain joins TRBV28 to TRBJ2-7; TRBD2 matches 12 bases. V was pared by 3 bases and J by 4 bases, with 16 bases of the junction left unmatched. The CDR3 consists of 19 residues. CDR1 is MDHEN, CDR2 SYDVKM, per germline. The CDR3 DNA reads TGTGCCAGCAGTTTCCCCCTGACTAGCGGGAGACTTAATGTTTACGAGCAGTACTTC. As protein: CASSFPLTSGRLNVYEQYF.

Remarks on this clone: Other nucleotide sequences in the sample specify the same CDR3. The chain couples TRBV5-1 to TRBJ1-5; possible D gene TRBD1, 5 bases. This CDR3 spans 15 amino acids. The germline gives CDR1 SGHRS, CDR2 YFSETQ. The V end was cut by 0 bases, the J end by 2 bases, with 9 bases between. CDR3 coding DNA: TGCGCCAGCAGCTTGGAGGGGCAGGGCAATCAGCCCCAGCATTTT. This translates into CASSLEGQGNQPQHF.

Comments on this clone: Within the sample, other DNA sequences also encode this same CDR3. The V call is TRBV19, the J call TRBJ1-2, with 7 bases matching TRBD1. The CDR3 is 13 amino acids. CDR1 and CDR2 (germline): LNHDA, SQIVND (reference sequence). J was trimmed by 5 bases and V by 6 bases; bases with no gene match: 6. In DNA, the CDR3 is TGTGCCAGTAGCCCTACAGGGGTTTATGGCTACACCTTC. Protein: CASSPTGVYGYTF. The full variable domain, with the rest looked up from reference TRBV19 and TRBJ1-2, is DGGITQSPKYLFRKEGQNVTLSCEQNLNHDAMYWYRQDPGQGLRLIYYSQIVNDFQKGDIAEGYSVSREKKESFPLTVTSAQKNPTAFYLCASSPTGVYGYTFGSGTRLTVV.

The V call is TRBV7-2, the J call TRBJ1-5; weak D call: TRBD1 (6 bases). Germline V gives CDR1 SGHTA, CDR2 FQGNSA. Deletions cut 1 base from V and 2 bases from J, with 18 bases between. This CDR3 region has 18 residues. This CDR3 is CASSLGPGGAIGNQPQHF. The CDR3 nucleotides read TGTGCCAGCAGCTTAGGCCCGGGGGGGGCCATCGGCAATCAGCCCCAGCATTTT.